The rows below give T cell receptor beta chains drawn from one sample of a study of T cell responses to AZD1222 COVID-19 vaccine. This table comes from immunoSEQ multiplex PCR, and its TCRdb copy is limited to in-frame clones, with some not included. The table shows 90,000 to 100,000 clones, with 85% to 90% occurring only once. Here the sequenced sample was peripheral blood, taken on day 0 of AZD1222 vaccination. These receptors were obtained from an adult in good health. Both conserved end residues are part of each CDR3. A D gene is named only where the DNA matches it firmly. The size entry is marked missing in some rows and otherwise reads once, few, many or a size class.

size: NA; D: TRBD2; V: TRBV9; J: TRBJ2-5; DNA: TGTGCCAGCAGCGCCGGGACTAGCGGGGGTATCCAAGAGACCCAGTACTTC; CDR3: CASSAGTSGGIQETQYF
size: NA; D: TRBD2; V: TRBV2; J: TRBJ2-5; DNA: TGTGCCAGCAGATCAAACGCGGGGGGCCAAGAGACCCAGTACTTC; CDR3: CASRSNAGGQETQYF
size: NA; D: NA; V: TRBV28; J: TRBJ2-7; DNA: TGTGCCAGCAGTTTCCGCTCCTACGAGCAGTACTTC; CDR3: CASSFRSYEQYF
size: NA; D: NA; V: TRBV5-1; J: TRBJ1-2; DNA: TGCGCCAGCAGCTTGGATGGGGAAGCTGGCTACACCTTC; CDR3: CASSLDGEAGYTF
size: few; D: NA; V: TRBV7-2; J: TRBJ2-7; DNA: TGTGCCACCAGCTTTCAGTTCAACTACGAGCAGTACTTC; CDR3: CATSFQFNYEQYF
size: NA; D: TRBD1; V: TRBV5-1; J: TRBJ1-1; DNA: TGCGCCAGCAGCTTGATTTCGACAGGGTTGAACACTGAAGCTTTCTTT; CDR3: CASSLISTGLNTEAFF
size: NA; D: NA; V: TRBV2; J: TRBJ2-7; DNA: TGTGCCAGCCGAAGATCTCCGTTTGGGGAGCAGTACTTC; CDR3: CASRRSPFGEQYF
size: NA; D: TRBD1; V: TRBV6-5; J: TRBJ2-4; DNA: TGTGCCAGCTCCGTGACAGGGAGCAACATTCAGTACTTC; CDR3: CASSVTGSNIQYF
size: NA; D: TRBD2; V: TRBV29-1; J: TRBJ2-7; DNA: TGCAGCGTTGAAAAGGGCGGGGGGGCCTACGAGCAGTACTTC; CDR3: CSVEKGGGAYEQYF
size: NA; D: NA; V: TRBV7-2; J: TRBJ2-7; DNA: TGTGCCAGCAGCTTACCGGGATCCAGCTCCTACGAGCAGTACTTC; CDR3: CASSLPGSSSYEQYF
size: few; D: NA; V: TRBV7-9; J: TRBJ1-2; DNA: TGTGCCAGCAGCATCTACAGGGAGGGCTACACCTTC; CDR3: CASSIYREGYTF
size: once; D: NA; V: TRBV30; J: TRBJ2-2; DNA: TGTGCCTGGAGTGTACCTGGGAACACCGGGGAGCTGTTTTTT; CDR3: CAWSVPGNTGELFF
size: NA; D: NA; V: TRBV5-1; J: TRBJ2-7; DNA: TGCGCCAGCAGCTTGTTCTTGGCGACGGCGAGCTCCTACGAGCAGTACTTC; CDR3: CASSLFLATASSYEQYF
size: NA; D: NA; V: TRBV7-6; J: TRBJ1-1; DNA: TGTGCCAGCAGCCTACGAGGGGCGGACACTGAAGCTTTCTTT; CDR3: CASSLRGADTEAFF
size: NA; D: NA; V: TRBV11-2; J: TRBJ2-1; DNA: TGTGCCAGCAGCTTAGTCGGAGCATTCAGCGGAGAGCAGTTCTTC; CDR3: CASSLVGAFSGEQFF
size: NA; D: NA; V: TRBV6-2/TRBV6-3; J: TRBJ1-1; DNA: TGTGCCAGCAGTTACGGGGAGACTGAAGCTTTCTTT; CDR3: CASSYGETEAFF
size: once; D: NA; V: TRBV6-5; J: TRBJ2-1; DNA: TGTGCCAGCACCCGGGGCGATGAGCAGTTCTTC; CDR3: CASTRGDEQFF
size: NA; D: NA; V: TRBV14; J: TRBJ1-1; DNA: TGTGCCAGCAGCCAAGATCGGCCTTACAGGGTGATAACTGAAGCTTTCTTT; CDR3: CASSQDRPYRVITEAFF
size: NA; D: NA; V: TRBV25-1; J: TRBJ2-3; DNA: TGTGCCAGCAGTGAATTGGAACCAGCATCGGGGGCAACAGATACGCAGTATTTT; CDR3: CASSELEPASGATDTQYF
size: NA; D: TRBD2; V: TRBV19; J: TRBJ2-1; DNA: TGTGCCAGTACTTTGACCGGGACTAGCGGGGATGAGCAGTTCTTC; CDR3: CASTLTGTSGDEQFF
size: NA; D: NA; V: TRBV27; J: TRBJ2-6; DNA: TGTGCCAGCAATGGCGGTGGGGCCAACGTCCTGACTTTC; CDR3: CASNGGGANVLTF
size: NA; D: NA; V: TRBV7-8; J: TRBJ2-5; DNA: TGTGCCAGCAGCCAAAGGGAGACCCAGTACTTC; CDR3: CASSQRETQYF
size: NA; D: TRBD1; V: TRBV4-2; J: TRBJ2-5; DNA: TGTGCCAGCAGCCAAACAGTGGGACAGATAGCCGAGAAGACCCAGTACTTC; CDR3: CASSQTVGQIAEKTQYF
size: NA; D: TRBD1; V: TRBV3-1/TRBV3-2; J: TRBJ1-4; DNA: TGTGCCAGCAGCCAACGGGGACAGGGTGAAAAACTGTTTTTT; CDR3: CASSQRGQGEKLFF
size: NA; D: NA; V: TRBV19; J: TRBJ1-2; DNA: TGTGCCATCAAACATCCGGGGTCCTATGGCTACACCTTC; CDR3: CAIKHPGSYGYTF
size: NA; D: NA; V: TRBV7-2; J: TRBJ1-5; DNA: TGTGCCAGCAGCTTAGCGTTGGGATTTCAGCCCCAGCATTTT; CDR3: CASSLALGFQPQHF
size: NA; D: NA; V: TRBV7-8; J: TRBJ1-3; DNA: TGTGCCAGCAGCTTGCGCTCTGGAAACACCATATATTTT; CDR3: CASSLRSGNTIYF
size: NA; D: NA; V: TRBV30; J: TRBJ1-6; DNA: TGTGCCTGGAGCTCCTATAATTCACCCCTCCACTTT; CDR3: CAWSSYNSPLHF
size: NA; D: TRBD1; V: TRBV5-4; J: TRBJ2-3; DNA: TGTGCCAGCAGCTTTCCGGTGACAGGGCTCTCAGATACGCAGTATTTT; CDR3: CASSFPVTGLSDTQYF
size: NA; D: NA; V: TRBV7-2; J: TRBJ1-1; DNA: TGTGCCAGCAGCCCGTACCTTGGGGGGCGGGTGAACACTGAAGCTTTCTTT; CDR3: CASSPYLGGRVNTEAFF
size: NA; D: TRBD2; V: TRBV2; J: TRBJ2-3; DNA: TGTGCCAGCAGTGAAGGGGCGGGGGGGCCTACAGATACGCAGTATTTT; CDR3: CASSEGAGGPTDTQYF
size: NA; D: TRBD1; V: TRBV11-2; J: TRBJ1-2; DNA: TGTGCCAGCAGCAGGGACAGGGGAGAGGGCGGCTACACCTTC; CDR3: CASSRDRGEGGYTF
size: NA; D: NA; V: TRBV12-3/TRBV12-4; J: TRBJ1-4; DNA: TGTGCCAGCAGATCAACAGGACAAGAAAAACTGTTTTTT; CDR3: CASRSTGQEKLFF
size: NA; D: TRBD1; V: TRBV9; J: TRBJ2-1; DNA: TGTGCCAGCAGCGGGTCGGGACAGGGCTACAATGAGCAGTTCTTC; CDR3: CASSGSGQGYNEQFF
size: NA; D: TRBD2; V: TRBV27; J: TRBJ2-1; DNA: TGTGCCAGCAGTTTAATCCGGGGGGGCCAGGGGCAGTTCTTC; CDR3: CASSLIRGGQGQFF
size: once; D: TRBD2; V: TRBV6-5; J: TRBJ2-1; DNA: TGTGCCAGCAGTTACTCGTCGGGACTAGCGGGGTTGGGACAGTTCTTC; CDR3: CASSYSSGLAGLGQFF
size: once; D: NA; V: TRBV7-9; J: TRBJ2-2; DNA: TGTGCCAGCAAACTAGGCGGGCGGAACACCGGGGAGCTGTTTTTT; CDR3: CASKLGGRNTGELFF
size: few; D: NA; V: TRBV28; J: TRBJ1-2; DNA: TGTGCCAGCGCAGGAGTTAACTATGGCTACACCTTC; CDR3: CASAGVNYGYTF
size: NA; D: NA; V: TRBV5-5; J: TRBJ1-1; DNA: TGTGCCAGCTCTCGGGGGAACACTGAAGCTTTCTTT; CDR3: CASSRGNTEAFF
size: few; D: NA; V: TRBV3-1/TRBV3-2; J: TRBJ1-2; DNA: TGTGCCAGCAGCCAAGGAAGCCGGTCTCATGGCTACACCTTC; CDR3: CASSQGSRSHGYTF
size: NA; D: TRBD1; V: TRBV5-6; J: TRBJ1-2; DNA: TGTGCCAGCAGTGGGACAGGGTCAGCTAACTATGGCTACACCTTC; CDR3: CASSGTGSANYGYTF
size: NA; D: NA; V: TRBV10-2; J: TRBJ1-1; DNA: TGCGCCAGCAGGGCCGGGACGGGTTATAACACTGAAGCTTTCTTT; CDR3: CASRAGTGYNTEAFF
size: NA; D: NA; V: TRBV3-1/TRBV3-2; J: TRBJ2-3; DNA: TGTGCCAGCAGCCAAGAGCCCGGGGCCGCAGATACGCAGTATTTT; CDR3: CASSQEPGAADTQYF
size: NA; D: TRBD1; V: TRBV24-1; J: TRBJ2-7; DNA: TGTGCCACCAGCTCCGGACAGGATCCCTACGAGCAGTACTTC; CDR3: CATSSGQDPYEQYF
size: NA; D: TRBD1; V: TRBV28; J: TRBJ1-1; DNA: TGTGCCAGCAGCCAGGCCAAGGGACAGGGGACCACTGAAGCTTTCTTT; CDR3: CASSQAKGQGTTEAFF
size: NA; D: NA; V: TRBV4-1; J: TRBJ1-6; DNA: TGCGCCAGCACCCAATTAAAAGGGGGACGGGTGAATTCACCCCTCCACTTT; CDR3: CASTQLKGGRVNSPLHF
size: NA; D: NA; V: TRBV3-1/TRBV3-2; J: TRBJ2-7; DNA: TGTGCCAGCAGCCGGGAGAGACTCTCCTACGAGCAGTACTTC; CDR3: CASSRERLSYEQYF
size: once; D: NA; V: TRBV7-9; J: TRBJ1-1; DNA: TGTGCCAGCAGCTTAGGTACTGAAGCTTTCTTT; CDR3: CASSLGTEAFF
size: NA; D: TRBD2; V: TRBV10-3; J: TRBJ2-1; DNA: TGTGCCATCAAAAGACTAGCGGGAGGGAATGAGCAGTTCTTC; CDR3: CAIKRLAGGNEQFF
size: NA; D: TRBD1; V: TRBV6-5; J: TRBJ1-5; DNA: TGTGCCAGCGACAGGGCCGTCAATCAGCCCCAGCATTTT; CDR3: CASDRAVNQPQHF
size: NA; D: TRBD1; V: TRBV5-1; J: TRBJ2-1; DNA: TGCGCCAGCAGCCCACGGACAGGGTTTGGCAATGAGCAGTTCTTC; CDR3: CASSPRTGFGNEQFF
size: NA; D: NA; V: TRBV11-2; J: TRBJ2-5; DNA: TGTGCCAGCAGCTTAGACAGTGAGACCCAGTACTTC; CDR3: CASSLDSETQYF
size: NA; D: NA; V: TRBV6-5; J: TRBJ1-4; DNA: TGTGCCAGTACCTCGGGTGGGGTGGTACGGGAAAAACTGTTTTTT; CDR3: CASTSGGVVREKLFF
size: NA; D: NA; V: TRBV6-5; J: TRBJ2-1; DNA: TGTGCCACGACAAAGTATCTTGAGGATGAGCAGTTCTTC; CDR3: CATTKYLEDEQFF
size: NA; D: NA; V: TRBV9; J: TRBJ2-3; DNA: TGTGCCAGCAGCGAGGGAGATACGCAGTATTTT; CDR3: CASSEGDTQYF
size: NA; D: TRBD1; V: TRBV7-9; J: TRBJ1-1; DNA: TGTGCCAGCAGCACCCCCGGACAGGGGGCAAAAGCTTTCTTT; CDR3: CASSTPGQGAKAFF
size: NA; D: NA; V: TRBV20-1; J: TRBJ1-1; DNA: TGCAGTGCTGGTGACGGATCAAACACTGAAGCTTTCTTT; CDR3: CSAGDGSNTEAFF
size: NA; D: NA; V: TRBV11-2; J: TRBJ1-5; DNA: TGTGCCAGCAGCTTAGAAGGGGCAGCAAGCAATCAGCCCCAGCATTTT; CDR3: CASSLEGAASNQPQHF
size: NA; D: NA; V: TRBV7-8; J: TRBJ1-3; DNA: TGTGCCAGCAGCTTGAAATGGAACTCTGGAAACACCATATATTTT; CDR3: CASSLKWNSGNTIYF